These 3 T cell receptor beta chains were sequenced from one sample in a study of CD8+CD57+ T cells in acquired aplastic anemia. Genomic DNA constituted the template upon which TCR beta VDJ and CDR3 profiling was performed. One entry per CDR3 protein, called by TCRdb with MiXCR from the reads. The repertoire consists of 200,000 or so distinct CDR3 sequences, with roughly 64% occurring once and the leading ten covering about 43%. Sequenced material: sorted CD4+, CD8+, or CD8+CD57+ T cells (not recorded which) from PBMCs. These receptors were taken from a human donor with severe aplastic anemia or a healthy control (not recorded which).

This clonotype was detected only a few times. This chain connects TRBV7-9 to TRBJ1-4; D uncertain. This CDR3 region has 11 residues. The V end was cut by 4 bases, the J end by 12 bases, with 9 bases between. The germline V gene encodes CDR1 SEHNR and CDR2 FQNEAQ (reference sequence). The CDR3 bases are TGTGCCAGCAGCTCCGCCCTTGAACTGTTTTTT. This sequence encodes CASSSALELFF.

This chain joins TRBV19 and TRBJ2-7, with D possibly matching TRBD1 (6 bases). Germline V gene sequence: CDR1 LNHDA, CDR2 SQIVND (reference sequence). The CDR3 contains 15 residues. Trimming shortened V by 2 bases and J by 3 bases, and 14 bases separated the two germline ends. CDR3 DNA sequence: TGTGCCAGTAGTATATGGACAGTGGACCACTACGAGCAGTACTTC. Its translation is CASSIWTVDHYEQYF.

This clonotype was counted only a few times. The V call is TRBV7-9, the J call TRBJ2-7; possibly TRBD1 for D (6 bases). CDR3 length equals 14 residues. Germline CDR1 SEHNR, CDR2 FQNEAQ (reference sequence). The germline V and J ends were trimmed by 1 base and 6 bases, with 13 bases remaining between them. CDR3 in DNA: TGTGCCAGCAGCTTAGTGGCAGGGGAGAGCGAGCAGTACTTC. It encodes CASSLVAGESEQYF.